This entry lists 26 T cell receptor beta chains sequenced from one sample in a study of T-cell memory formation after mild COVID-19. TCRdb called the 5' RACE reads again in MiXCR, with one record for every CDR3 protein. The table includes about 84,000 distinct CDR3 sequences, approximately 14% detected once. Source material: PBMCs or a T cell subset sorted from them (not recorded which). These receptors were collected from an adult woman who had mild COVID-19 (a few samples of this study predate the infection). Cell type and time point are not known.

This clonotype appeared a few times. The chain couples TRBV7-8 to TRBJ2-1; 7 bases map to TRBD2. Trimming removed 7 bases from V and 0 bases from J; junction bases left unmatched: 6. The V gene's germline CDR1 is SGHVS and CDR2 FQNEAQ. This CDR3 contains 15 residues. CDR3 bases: TGTGCCAGCACGTGGGGGGGGAGCTCCTACAATGAGCAGTTCTTC. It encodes CASTWGGSSYNEQFF.

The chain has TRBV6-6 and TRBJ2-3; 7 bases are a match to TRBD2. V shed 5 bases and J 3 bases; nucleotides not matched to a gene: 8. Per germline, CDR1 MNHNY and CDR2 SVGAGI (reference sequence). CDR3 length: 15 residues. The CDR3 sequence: CASSPLLASTDTQYF. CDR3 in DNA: TGTGCCAGCAGTCCCCTACTAGCGAGTACAGATACGCAGTATTTT.

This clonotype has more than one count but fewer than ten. The CDR3 bases are TGTGCCAGCAGCTTAGGTGTGCGGGCCTCGTACGAGCAGTACTTC. Residues: CASSLGVRASYEQYF. The chain couples TRBV7-9 to TRBJ2-7; D might be TRBD2 (5 bases). Trimming removed 1 base from V and 4 bases from J, with 14 bases in between. The CDR3 loop spans 15 amino acids. Per germline, CDR1 SEHNR and CDR2 FQNEAQ (reference sequence).

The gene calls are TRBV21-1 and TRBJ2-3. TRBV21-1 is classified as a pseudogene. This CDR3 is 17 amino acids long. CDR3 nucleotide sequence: TGTGCCAGCAGCAAAGTTGTTTCGCGAGTGCTCACAGATACGCAGTATTTT. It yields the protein CASSKVVSRVLTDTQYF.

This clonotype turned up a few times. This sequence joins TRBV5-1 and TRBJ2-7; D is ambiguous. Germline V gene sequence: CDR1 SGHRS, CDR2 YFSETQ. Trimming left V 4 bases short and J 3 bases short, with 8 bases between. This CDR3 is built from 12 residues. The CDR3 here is CASSKGFYEQYF. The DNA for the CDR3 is TGCGCCAGCAGCAAGGGATTCTACGAGCAGTACTTC.

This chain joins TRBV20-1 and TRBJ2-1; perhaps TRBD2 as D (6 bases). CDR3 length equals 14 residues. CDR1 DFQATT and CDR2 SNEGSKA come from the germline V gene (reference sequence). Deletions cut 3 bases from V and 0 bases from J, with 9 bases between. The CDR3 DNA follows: TGCAGTGCTAGGGGACTGAACTCCTACAATGAGCAGTTCTTC. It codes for CSARGLNSYNEQFF.

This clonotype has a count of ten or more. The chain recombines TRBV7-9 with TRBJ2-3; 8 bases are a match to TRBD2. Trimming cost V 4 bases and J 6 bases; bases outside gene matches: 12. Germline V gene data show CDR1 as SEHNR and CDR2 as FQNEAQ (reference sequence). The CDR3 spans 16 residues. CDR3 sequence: CASSSPIGTRLDTQYF. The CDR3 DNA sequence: TGTGCCAGCAGCTCGCCAATCGGGACTAGGCTGGATACGCAGTATTTT.

CDR3 nucleotides: TGTGCCAGCAGCTTAAGGCCGGGGACTACACAACACGGGACGCAGTATTTT. As protein: CASSLRPGTTQHGTQYF. V is TRBV7-9 and J is TRBJ2-3; 7 bases line up with TRBD2. The CDR3 has 17 amino acids. Looked up from germline, CDR1 is SEHNR and CDR2 is FQNEAQ (reference sequence). J was trimmed by 9 bases and V by 2 bases; bases with no gene match: 17.

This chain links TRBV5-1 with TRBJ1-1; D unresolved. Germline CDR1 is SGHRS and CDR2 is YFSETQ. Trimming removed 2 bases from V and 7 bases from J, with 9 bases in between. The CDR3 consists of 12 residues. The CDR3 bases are TGCGCCAGCAGCTTAGGCCGGAGTGAAGCTTTCTTT. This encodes CASSLGRSEAFF.

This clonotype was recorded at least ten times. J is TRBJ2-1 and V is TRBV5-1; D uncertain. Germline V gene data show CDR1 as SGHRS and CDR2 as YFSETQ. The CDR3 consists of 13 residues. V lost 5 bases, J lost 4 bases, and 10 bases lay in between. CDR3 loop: CASRPDSYNEQFF. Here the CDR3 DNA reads TGCGCCAGCAGGCCCGACTCTTACAATGAGCAGTTCTTC. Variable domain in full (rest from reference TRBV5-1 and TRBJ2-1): KAGVTQTPRYLIKTRGQQVTLSCSPISGHRSVSWYQQTPGQGLQFLFEYFSETQRNKGNFPGRFSGRQFSNSRSEMNVSTLELGDSALYLCASRPDSYNEQFFGPGTRLTVL.

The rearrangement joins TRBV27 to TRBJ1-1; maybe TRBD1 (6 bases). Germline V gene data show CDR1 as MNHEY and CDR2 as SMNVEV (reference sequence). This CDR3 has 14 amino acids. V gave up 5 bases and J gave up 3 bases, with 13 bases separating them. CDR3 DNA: TGTGCCAGCAGTATTTACAGGGAGGACACTGAAGCTTTCTTT. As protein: CASSIYREDTEAFF.

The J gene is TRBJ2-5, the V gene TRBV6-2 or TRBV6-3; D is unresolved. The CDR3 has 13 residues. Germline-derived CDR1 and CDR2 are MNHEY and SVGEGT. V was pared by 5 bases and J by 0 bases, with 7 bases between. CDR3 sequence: CASSHNYQETQYF. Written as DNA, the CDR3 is TGTGCCAGCAGTCATAACTACCAAGAGACCCAGTACTTC.

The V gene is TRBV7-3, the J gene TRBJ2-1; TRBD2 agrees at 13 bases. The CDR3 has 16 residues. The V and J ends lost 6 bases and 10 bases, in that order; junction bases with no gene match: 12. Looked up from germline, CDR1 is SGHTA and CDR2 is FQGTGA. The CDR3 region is CASSPWTSGRRSEQFF. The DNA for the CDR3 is TGTGCCAGCAGTCCATGGACTAGCGGGAGAAGATCGGAGCAGTTCTTC.

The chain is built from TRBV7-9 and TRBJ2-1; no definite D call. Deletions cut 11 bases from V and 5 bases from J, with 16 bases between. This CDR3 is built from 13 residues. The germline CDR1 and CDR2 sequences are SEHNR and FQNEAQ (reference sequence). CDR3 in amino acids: CASWAAANNEQFF. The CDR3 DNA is TGTGCCTCCTGGGCTGCGGCAAACAATGAGCAGTTCTTC. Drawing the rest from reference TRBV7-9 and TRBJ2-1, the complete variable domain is DTGVSQNPRHKITKRGQNVTFRCDPISEHNRLYWYRQTLGQGPEFLTYFQNEAQLEKSRLLSDRFSAERPKGSFSTLEIQRTEQGDSAMYLCASWAAANNEQFFGPGTRLTVL.

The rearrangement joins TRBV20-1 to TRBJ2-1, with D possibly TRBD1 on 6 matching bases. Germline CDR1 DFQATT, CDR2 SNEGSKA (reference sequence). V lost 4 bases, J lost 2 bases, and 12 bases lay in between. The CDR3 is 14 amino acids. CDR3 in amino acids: CSATVRDTYNEQFF. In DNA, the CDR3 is TGCAGTGCTACTGTTCGGGACACCTACAATGAGCAGTTCTTC.

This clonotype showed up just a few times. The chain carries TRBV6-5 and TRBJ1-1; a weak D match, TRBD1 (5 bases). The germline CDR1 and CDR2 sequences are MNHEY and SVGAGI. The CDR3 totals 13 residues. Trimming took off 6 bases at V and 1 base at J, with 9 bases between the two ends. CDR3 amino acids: CASRLGENTEAFF. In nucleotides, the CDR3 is TGTGCCAGCAGGTTGGGGGAGAACACTGAAGCTTTCTTT.

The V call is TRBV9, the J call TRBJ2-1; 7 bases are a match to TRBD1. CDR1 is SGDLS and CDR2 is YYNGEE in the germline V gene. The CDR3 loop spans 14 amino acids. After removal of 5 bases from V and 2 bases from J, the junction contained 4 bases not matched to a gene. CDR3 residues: CASSADRTYNEQFF. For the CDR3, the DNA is TGTGCCAGCAGTGCGGACAGGACCTACAATGAGCAGTTCTTC.

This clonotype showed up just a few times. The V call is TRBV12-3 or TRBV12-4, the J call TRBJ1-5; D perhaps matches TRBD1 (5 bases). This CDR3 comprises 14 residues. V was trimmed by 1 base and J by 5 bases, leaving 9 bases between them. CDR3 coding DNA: TGTGCCAGCAGTTTAGTCGTGGGGGATCAGCCCCAGCATTTT. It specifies CASSLVVGDQPQHF.

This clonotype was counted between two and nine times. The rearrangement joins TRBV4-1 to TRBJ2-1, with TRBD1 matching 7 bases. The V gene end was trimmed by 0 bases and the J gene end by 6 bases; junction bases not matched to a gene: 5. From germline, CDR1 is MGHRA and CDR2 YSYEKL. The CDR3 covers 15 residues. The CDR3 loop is CASSQDPTGSNEQFF. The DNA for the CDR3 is TGCGCCAGCAGCCAAGACCCGACAGGGTCCAATGAGCAGTTCTTC.

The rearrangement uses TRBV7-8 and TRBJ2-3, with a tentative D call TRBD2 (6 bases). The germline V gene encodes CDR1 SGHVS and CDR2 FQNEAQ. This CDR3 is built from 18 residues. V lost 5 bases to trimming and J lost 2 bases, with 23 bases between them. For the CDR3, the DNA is TGTGCCAGCAGCCTCCCTAGCGAGAGAACGGCTTCCACAGATACGCAGTATTTT. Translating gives CASSLPSERTASTDTQYF.

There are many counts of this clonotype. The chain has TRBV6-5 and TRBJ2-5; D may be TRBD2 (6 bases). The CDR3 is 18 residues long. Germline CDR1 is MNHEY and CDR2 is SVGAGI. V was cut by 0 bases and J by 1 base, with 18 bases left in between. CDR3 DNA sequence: TGTGCCAGCAGTTACTCGAATTGGGACCTGACTAGCCAAGAGACCCAGTACTTC. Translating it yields CASSYSNWDLTSQETQYF.

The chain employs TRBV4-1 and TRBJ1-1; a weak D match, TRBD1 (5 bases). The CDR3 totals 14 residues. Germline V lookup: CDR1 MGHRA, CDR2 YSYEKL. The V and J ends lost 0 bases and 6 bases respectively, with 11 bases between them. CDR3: CASSQDNWGSEAFF. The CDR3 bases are TGCGCCAGCAGCCAAGATAACTGGGGGTCTGAAGCTTTCTTT.

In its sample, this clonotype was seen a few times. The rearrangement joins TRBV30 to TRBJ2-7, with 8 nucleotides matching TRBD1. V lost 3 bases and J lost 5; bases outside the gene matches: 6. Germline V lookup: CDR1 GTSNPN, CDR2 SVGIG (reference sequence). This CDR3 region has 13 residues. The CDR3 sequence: CAWSVGTGDEQYF. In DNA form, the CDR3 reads TGTGCCTGGAGCGTTGGGACAGGCGACGAGCAGTACTTC.

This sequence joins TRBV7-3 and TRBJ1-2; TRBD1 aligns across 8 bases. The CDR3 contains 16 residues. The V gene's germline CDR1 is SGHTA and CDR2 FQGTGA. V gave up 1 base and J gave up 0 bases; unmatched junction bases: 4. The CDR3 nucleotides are TGTGCCAGCAGCTTAAGTGGGACAGGTCCTAACTATGGCTACACCTTC. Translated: CASSLSGTGPNYGYTF.

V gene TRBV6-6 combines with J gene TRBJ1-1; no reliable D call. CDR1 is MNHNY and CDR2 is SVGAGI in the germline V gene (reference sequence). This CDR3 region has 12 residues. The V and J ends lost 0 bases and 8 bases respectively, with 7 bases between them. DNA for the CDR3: TGTGCCAGCAGTTACTCGTTAGAAGAAGCTTTCTTT. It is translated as CASSYSLEEAFF.

The CDR3 coding sequence is TGTGCCAGCAGTCAAAGTATAAGCAATCAGCCCCAGCATTTT. Translated, it gives CASSQSISNQPQHF. The chain recombines TRBV27 with TRBJ1-5, with unresolved D. Germline CDR1 reads MNHEY; CDR2 reads SMNVEV (reference sequence). The CDR3 consists of 14 residues. The ends were cut back, 5 bases at V and 1 base at J, with 9 bases in the middle.